This T cell receptor beta chain was documented in a study of cytomegalovirus exposure and HLA in healthy donors. Looking at the study overall: The approximately 120 validation repertoires, a later analysis reported, used the same platform as the 550 to 700 repertoires from the first cohort.

Sequencing was performed with immunoSEQ multiplex PCR; in TCRdb, only in-frame clones are kept and a portion is missing. The table lists approximately 230,000 clones, over 75% of them singletons. Study results and caveats: Altogether, 160 or so TCR beta chains were recorded as cytomegalovirus-associated. One later analysis, an examination of the 120 validation repertoires, found that first-cohort TCR clusters tended to co-occur in them.

Points on this clone: No antigen is known for it.

The CDR3 spans 17 residues. CDR1 SQVTM and CDR2 ANQGSEA come from the germline V gene. Losses at the gene ends were 2 bases for V and 4 bases for J; bases not matched to a gene: 13. This clonotype originated in a man in his late teens or twenties in good health and CMV-seropositive. The sequencing sample was made of PBMCs. This chain connects TRBV29-1 to TRBJ2-2; 7 nucleotides align to TRBD2. The CDR3 DNA reads as TGCAGCGTTGAAATTTTGAGCGGGATTGTGGGCACCGGGGAGCTGTTTTTT. Its protein product is CSVEILSGIVGTGELFF.